Each of the 4 T cell receptor beta chains below was sequenced from the same sample in a study of shared clonotypes between healthy human individuals. Clones were sequenced by immunoSEQ multiplex PCR, and TCRdb holds only the in-frame ones, with some missing. The table includes about 1.5 million clones, around 98% detected once. The sequenced sample consisted of naive CD4+ T cells sorted from blood. Subset in this sample: CD45RA+ positively selected. The receptors come from a man younger than 45 in good health.

The CDR3 spells CGLLWNEQFF. The DNA for the CDR3 is TGCGGCCTTCTCTGGAATGAGCAGTTCTTC. V usage is TRBV20-1 and J usage is TRBJ2-1; no clear D. The V gene's germline CDR1 is DFQATT and CDR2 SNEGSKA (reference sequence). The CDR3 consists of 10 residues.

The chain has TRBV7-8 and TRBJ2-1; 9 nucleotides agree with TRBD1. This CDR3 is 15 amino acids long. Trimming took 5 bases from V and 2 from J; bases not matched to a gene: 4. CDR1 and CDR2 (germline): SGHVS, FQNEAQ. CDR3 bases: TGTGCCAGCAGCAAAGGGACAGGGACCTACAATGAGCAGTTCTTC. Encoded protein: CASSKGTGTYNEQFF.

As for this clone: At the DNA level, this CDR3 is encoded by other sequences in the same sample as well. The V gene is TRBV28, the J gene TRBJ2-7; 13 bases fit TRBD2. After removal of 5 bases from V and 4 bases from J, the junction contained 5 bases not matched to a gene. CDR3 length: 15 amino acids. Germline assignment: CDR1 MDHEN and CDR2 SYDVKM. Written as DNA, the CDR3 is TGTGCCAGCAGTCCTCCGACTAGCGGGAGGTACGAGCAGTACTTC. Translation gives CASSPPTSGRYEQYF. Full variable domain (missing parts from reference TRBV28 and TRBJ2-7): DVKVTQSSRYLVKRTGEKVFLECVQDMDHENMFWYRQDPGLGLRLIYFSYDVKMKEKGDIPEGYSVSREKKERFSLILESASTNQTSMYLCASSPPTSGRYEQYFGPGTRLTVT.

V gene TRBV5-1 combines with J gene TRBJ2-3, with D uncertain. Between the trimmed V and J ends, which lost 1 base and 2 bases, there was a span of 5 bases. The CDR3 contains 13 residues. Germline assignment: CDR1 SGHRS and CDR2 YFSETQ. The CDR3 loop is CASSLSLTDTQYF. CDR3 DNA: TGCGCCAGCAGCTTGAGCCTCACAGATACGCAGTATTTT.